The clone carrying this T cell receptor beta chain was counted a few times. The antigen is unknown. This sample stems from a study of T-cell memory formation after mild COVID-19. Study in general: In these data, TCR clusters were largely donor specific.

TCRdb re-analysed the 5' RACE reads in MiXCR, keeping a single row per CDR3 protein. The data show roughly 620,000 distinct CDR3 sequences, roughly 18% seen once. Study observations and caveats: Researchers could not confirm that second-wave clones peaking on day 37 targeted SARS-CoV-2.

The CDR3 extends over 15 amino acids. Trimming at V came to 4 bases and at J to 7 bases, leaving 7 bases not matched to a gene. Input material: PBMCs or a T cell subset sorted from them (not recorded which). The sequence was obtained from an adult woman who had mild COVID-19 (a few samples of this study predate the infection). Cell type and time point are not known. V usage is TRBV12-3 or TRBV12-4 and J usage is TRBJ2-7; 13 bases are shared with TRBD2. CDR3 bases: TGTGCCAGCAGTTGGACTAGCGGGAGCTTGGGTGAGCAGTACTTC. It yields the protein CASSWTSGSLGEQYF.